Detailed here is one TCR beta chain. Generated by immunoSEQ multiplex PCR, the TCRdb table keeps only in-frame clones and is missing some. This table holds roughly 680,000 clones, just under 75% found once. V lost 7 bases, J lost 2 bases, and 12 bases lay in between. The CDR3 is 13 residues long. Germline CDR1 is MDHEN and CDR2 is SYDVKM. The data derive from a study of shared clonotypes between healthy human individuals. The source is a woman in her twenties or thirties in good health. Sequencing was carried out using memory CD4+ T cells sorted from blood. Subset of the sample: CD45RA-negative fraction. The chain combines TRBV28 with TRBJ2-7; D is perhaps TRBD1 (5 bases). DNA for the CDR3: TGTGCCAGCAAAAAGGGGAACACCTACGAGCAGTACTTC. It translates to CASKKGNTYEQYF.